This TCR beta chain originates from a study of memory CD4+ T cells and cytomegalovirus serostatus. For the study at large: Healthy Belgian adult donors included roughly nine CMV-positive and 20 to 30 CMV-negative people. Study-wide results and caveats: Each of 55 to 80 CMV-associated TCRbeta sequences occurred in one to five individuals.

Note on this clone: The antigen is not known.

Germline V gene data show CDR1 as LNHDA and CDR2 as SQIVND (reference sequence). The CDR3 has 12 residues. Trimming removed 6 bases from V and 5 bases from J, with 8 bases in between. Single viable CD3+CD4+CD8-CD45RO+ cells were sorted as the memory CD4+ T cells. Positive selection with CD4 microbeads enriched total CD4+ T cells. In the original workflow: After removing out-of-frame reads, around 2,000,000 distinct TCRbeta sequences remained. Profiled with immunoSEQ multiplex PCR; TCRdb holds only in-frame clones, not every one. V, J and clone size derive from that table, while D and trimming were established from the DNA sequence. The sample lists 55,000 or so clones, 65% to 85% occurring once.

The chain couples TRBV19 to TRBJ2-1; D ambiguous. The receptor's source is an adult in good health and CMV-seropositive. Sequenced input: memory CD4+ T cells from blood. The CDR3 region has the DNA TGTGCCAGTAGCGGACGTCACAATGAGCAGTTCTTC. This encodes CASSGRHNEQFF.